Listed below are T cell receptor beta chains from one sample, sequenced in a study of T cell repertoires in cytomegalovirus infection. TCRdb independently ran MiXCR on the reads; one entry per CDR3 protein. This table holds over 300,000 distinct CDR3 sequences, about 17% found once. Sequenced: PBMCs. Source of these receptors: a human donor in good health (CMV status not recorded). Some clones in this sample may be carry-over from other donors' samples. The CDR3 runs from the conserved cysteine through the conserved F or W. D genes are given only for firm matches. Clone size is stated in some rows and not others, as once, few, many or a class when expanded.

V gene: TRBV28
J gene: TRBJ2-7
D gene: .
clone size: many
CDR3 DNA: TGTGCCAGCAGGGCGGGGAGCTACGAGCAGTACTTC
CDR3 protein: CASRAGSYEQYF

V gene: TRBV7-9
J gene: TRBJ2-1
D gene: TRBD2
clone size: many
CDR3 DNA: TGTGCCAGCAACCCTATGATAGCGGGGGGGGGCTACAATGAGCAGTTCTTC
CDR3 protein: CASNPMIAGGGYNEQFF

V gene: TRBV7-2
J gene: TRBJ2-7
D gene: .
clone size: many
CDR3 DNA: TGTGCCAGCAGCTCACCCCCCGGGGCCTACGAGCAGTACTTC
CDR3 protein: CASSSPPGAYEQYF

V gene: TRBV7-9
J gene: TRBJ1-3
D gene: .
clone size: many
CDR3 DNA: TGTGCCAGCAGCCCGTGGGCCTCTGGAAACACCATATATTTT
CDR3 protein: CASSPWASGNTIYF

V gene: TRBV5-1
J gene: TRBJ2-1
D gene: .
clone size: many
CDR3 DNA: TGCGCCAGCAGTACGAACCGGGATGAGCAGTTCTTC
CDR3 protein: CASSTNRDEQFF

V gene: TRBV29-1
J gene: TRBJ1-2
D gene: TRBD1
clone size: .
CDR3 DNA: TGCAGCGTTGGGGAGGGGGCGCAGGGCTACACCTTC
CDR3 protein: CSVGEGAQGYTF

V gene: TRBV3-1
J gene: TRBJ2-2
D gene: .
clone size: .
CDR3 DNA: TGTGCCAGCAGCCAAGGTGTGGGGGGAGCCGGGGAGCTGTTTTTT
CDR3 protein: CASSQGVGGAGELFF

V gene: TRBV2
J gene: TRBJ1-1
D gene: .
clone size: many
CDR3 DNA: TGTGCCAGCAGAGCCTTGAACACTGAAGCTTTCTTT
CDR3 protein: CASRALNTEAFF

V gene: TRBV18
J gene: TRBJ2-7
D gene: .
clone size: .
CDR3 DNA: TGTGCCAGCTCACCACAGGGGCTCCCTTACTACGAGCAGTACTTC
CDR3 protein: CASSPQGLPYYEQYF

V gene: TRBV10-3
J gene: TRBJ2-3
D gene: .
clone size: few
CDR3 DNA: TGTGCCATCAGAGAAGTAGCTCCAACAGATACGCAGTATTTT
CDR3 protein: CAIREVAPTDTQYF

V gene: TRBV7-8
J gene: TRBJ1-2
D gene: .
clone size: many
CDR3 DNA: TGTGCCAGCAGCGTATGGGCACAGGGAGAGGAGGCTAACTATGGCTACACCTTC
CDR3 protein: CASSVWAQGEEANYGYTF

V gene: TRBV12-3/TRBV12-4
J gene: TRBJ2-2
D gene: .
clone size: .
CDR3 DNA: TGTGCCAGCAGCCCCGGACCGACGGGGGAGCTGTTTTTT
CDR3 protein: CASSPGPTGELFF

V gene: TRBV14
J gene: TRBJ2-7
D gene: TRBD1
clone size: few
CDR3 DNA: TGTGCCAGCAGCCTTAATGACAGGGTTCGATACGAGCAGTACTTC
CDR3 protein: CASSLNDRVRYEQYF

V gene: TRBV14
J gene: TRBJ1-1
D gene: TRBD1
clone size: .
CDR3 DNA: TGTGCCAGCAGCCTAACGGAGGGGGCCAGGGATGGGGCTTTCTTT
CDR3 protein: CASSLTEGARDGAFF

V gene: TRBV5-1
J gene: TRBJ2-7
D gene: TRBD1
clone size: few
CDR3 DNA: TGCGCCAGCAGCTTAGAGGGGACAGGGGTGGCCTACGAGCAGTACTTC
CDR3 protein: CASSLEGTGVAYEQYF

V gene: TRBV20-1
J gene: TRBJ1-6
D gene: .
clone size: few
CDR3 DNA: TGCAGTGGGATAGGGGGGGGAAATTCACCCCTCCACTTT
CDR3 protein: CSGIGGGNSPLHF

V gene: TRBV28
J gene: TRBJ1-2
D gene: TRBD1
clone size: many
CDR3 DNA: TGTGCCAGCAGTACACAGGGGGCGGGAAAGGGTGGCTACACCTTC
CDR3 protein: CASSTQGAGKGGYTF

V gene: TRBV6-5
J gene: TRBJ2-7
D gene: .
clone size: .
CDR3 DNA: TGTGCCAGCAGTTACCTTGGGACGTACGGTGGGCTTTACGAGCAGTACTTC
CDR3 protein: CASSYLGTYGGLYEQYF

V gene: TRBV7-6
J gene: TRBJ2-5
D gene: .
clone size: many
CDR3 DNA: TGTGCCAGCAGCTCCCCAGGAGGGGGGCCAACCCAGTACTTC
CDR3 protein: CASSSPGGGPTQYF

V gene: TRBV2
J gene: TRBJ1-2
D gene: .
clone size: .
CDR3 DNA: TGTGCCAGCAGTGCGGGACCGCAGACCTATGGCTACACCTTC
CDR3 protein: CASSAGPQTYGYTF

V gene: TRBV10-3
J gene: TRBJ1-5
D gene: TRBD1
clone size: .
CDR3 DNA: TGTGCCACCGAAGACCGGACAGGGGGCGAGCCCCAGCATTTT
CDR3 protein: CATEDRTGGEPQHF

V gene: TRBV19
J gene: TRBJ1-5
D gene: TRBD1
clone size: many
CDR3 DNA: TGTGCCCCGTGCTTAGCAGGGGGCGAGGATCAGCCCCAGCATTTT
CDR3 protein: CAPCLAGGEDQPQHF

V gene: TRBV12-3/TRBV12-4
J gene: TRBJ2-2
D gene: .
clone size: few
CDR3 DNA: TGTGCCAGCAGTCATAGGCCGACACCTAACACCGGGGAGCTGTTTTTT
CDR3 protein: CASSHRPTPNTGELFF

V gene: TRBV7-2
J gene: TRBJ2-3
D gene: TRBD2
clone size: many
CDR3 DNA: TGTGCCAGCAGGCCTCCGGGACTAGCGGGAGATACGCAGTATTTT
CDR3 protein: CASRPPGLAGDTQYF

V gene: TRBV5-1
J gene: TRBJ2-7
D gene: .
clone size: .
CDR3 DNA: TGCGCCAGCAGCGACCTCCAGGGACACGAGCAGTACTTC
CDR3 protein: CASSDLQGHEQYF

V gene: TRBV5-6
J gene: TRBJ2-7
D gene: TRBD1
clone size: .
CDR3 DNA: TGTGCCAGCAGCGTATACAGGGGCTACGAGCAGTACTTC
CDR3 protein: CASSVYRGYEQYF

V gene: TRBV19
J gene: TRBJ1-1
D gene: .
clone size: many
CDR3 DNA: TGTGCCAGTAGTATGGAGGACAGCTTTTTGAACACTGAAGCTTTCTTT
CDR3 protein: CASSMEDSFLNTEAFF

V gene: TRBV18
J gene: TRBJ1-4
D gene: .
clone size: many
CDR3 DNA: TGTGCCAGCTCACCACAAGGCTACCCTAGGGAAAAACTGTTTTTT
CDR3 protein: CASSPQGYPREKLFF

V gene: TRBV28
J gene: TRBJ1-6
D gene: TRBD1
clone size: .
CDR3 DNA: TGTGCCAGCAGCCTACAGGGGGCGCCTTCTTCACCCCTCCACTTT
CDR3 protein: CASSLQGAPSSPLHF

V gene: TRBV9
J gene: TRBJ2-1
D gene: .
clone size: few
CDR3 DNA: TGTGCCAGCAGCGTGCGGGACTCCTCTTTGTATGAGCAGTTCTTC
CDR3 protein: CASSVRDSSLYEQFF

V gene: TRBV7-2
J gene: TRBJ1-6
D gene: .
clone size: many
CDR3 DNA: TGTGCCAGCAGCAATCAGTCACCCCTCCACTTT
CDR3 protein: CASSNQSPLHF

V gene: TRBV7-2
J gene: TRBJ1-1
D gene: .
clone size: .
CDR3 DNA: TGTGCCAGCAGCTTAGCGGTCGCCGACGAAGCTTTCTTT
CDR3 protein: CASSLAVADEAFF

V gene: TRBV3-1
J gene: TRBJ2-2
D gene: .
clone size: few
CDR3 DNA: TGTGCCAGCAGCCGGACAGGCCTAACCCGCGGGGGAGGAGCCGGGGAGCTGTTTTTT
CDR3 protein: CASSRTGLTRGGGAGELFF

V gene: TRBV7-2
J gene: TRBJ2-3
D gene: .
clone size: many
CDR3 DNA: TGTGCCAGCAGCAAGGTCCCGACAGATACGCAGTATTTT
CDR3 protein: CASSKVPTDTQYF

V gene: TRBV10-3
J gene: TRBJ2-2
D gene: TRBD2
clone size: few
CDR3 DNA: TGTGCCATCAGTGCTGGACTAGCGGGGGACACCGGGGAGCTGTTTTTT
CDR3 protein: CAISAGLAGDTGELFF

V gene: TRBV7-9
J gene: TRBJ2-3
D gene: .
clone size: once
CDR3 DNA: TGTGCCAGCAGCGAGCGGCAGAGCACAGATACGCAGTATTTT
CDR3 protein: CASSERQSTDTQYF

V gene: TRBV10-3
J gene: TRBJ1-2
D gene: .
clone size: few
CDR3 DNA: TGTGCCATCAGTGAGTCCCTGGGGGCATATGGCTACACCTTC
CDR3 protein: CAISESLGAYGYTF

V gene: TRBV5-1
J gene: TRBJ1-1
D gene: .
clone size: many
CDR3 DNA: TGTGCCAGCAGTTTTAACAGGAACACTGAAGCTTTCTTT
CDR3 protein: CASSFNRNTEAFF

V gene: TRBV28
J gene: TRBJ2-7
D gene: .
clone size: .
CDR3 DNA: TGTGCCAGCAGTTTGAACGGCCTCTACGAGCAGTACTTC
CDR3 protein: CASSLNGLYEQYF

V gene: TRBV6-2/TRBV6-3
J gene: TRBJ1-2
D gene: .
clone size: .
CDR3 DNA: TGTGCCAGCAGTTACTCTCAGGGCGATGACTATGGCTACACCTTC
CDR3 protein: CASSYSQGDDYGYTF

V gene: TRBV28
J gene: TRBJ1-4
D gene: TRBD1
clone size: many
CDR3 DNA: TGTGCCAGCAGCTCGGGACAGACGCCGCCTAGACTGTTTTTT
CDR3 protein: CASSSGQTPPRLFF

V gene: TRBV18
J gene: TRBJ2-7
D gene: .
clone size: many
CDR3 DNA: TGTGCCAGCTCAGCAGGTGTCGACGAGCAGTACTTC
CDR3 protein: CASSAGVDEQYF

V gene: TRBV7-2
J gene: TRBJ1-2
D gene: .
clone size: many
CDR3 DNA: TGTGCCAGCAGCTTAGAACGTAACACAGGGCTCTCCCATGGCTACACCTTC
CDR3 protein: CASSLERNTGLSHGYTF

V gene: TRBV7-9
J gene: TRBJ2-5
D gene: TRBD1
clone size: many
CDR3 DNA: TGTGCCAGCAGCTTAGCGGCAGACAGGGGGTCCCAGTACTTC
CDR3 protein: CASSLAADRGSQYF

V gene: TRBV5-1
J gene: TRBJ1-1
D gene: .
clone size: .
CDR3 DNA: TGCGCCAGCAGCTTGGGATACGCAAACACTGAAGCTTTCTTT
CDR3 protein: CASSLGYANTEAFF

V gene: TRBV7-9
J gene: TRBJ1-2
D gene: TRBD1
clone size: .
CDR3 DNA: TGTGCCAGCAGCCCTCGTCGGACAGGGGGCGCTGGCTACACCTTC
CDR3 protein: CASSPRRTGGAGYTF

V gene: TRBV7-2
J gene: TRBJ2-5
D gene: .
clone size: many
CDR3 DNA: TGTGCCAGCAGCTTAATAGCGGAGACCCAGTACTTC
CDR3 protein: CASSLIAETQYF

V gene: TRBV12-3/TRBV12-4
J gene: TRBJ2-7
D gene: .
clone size: .
CDR3 DNA: TGTGCCAGCAGTGACGGGACCTACTACGAGCAGTACTTC
CDR3 protein: CASSDGTYYEQYF

V gene: TRBV27
J gene: TRBJ1-5
D gene: .
clone size: .
CDR3 DNA: TGTGCCAGCAGTTTATCAGGGGGAGGCAGCAATCAGCCCCAGCATTTT
CDR3 protein: CASSLSGGGSNQPQHF

V gene: TRBV4-3
J gene: TRBJ1-2
D gene: .
clone size: many
CDR3 DNA: TGCGCCAGCAGCCAAGATCTCACAGCAAACTATGGCTACACCTTC
CDR3 protein: CASSQDLTANYGYTF

V gene: TRBV6-1
J gene: TRBJ1-1
D gene: TRBD1
clone size: many
CDR3 DNA: TGTGCCAGCAGTCCCGCCGGGACAGGGGGCCGGAACACTGAAGCTTTCTTT
CDR3 protein: CASSPAGTGGRNTEAFF

V gene: TRBV7-3
J gene: TRBJ1-3
D gene: TRBD1
clone size: .
CDR3 DNA: TGTGCCAGCAGCGTGACAGGGGCGCCAGGGGACACCATATATTTT
CDR3 protein: CASSVTGAPGDTIYF

V gene: TRBV7-2
J gene: TRBJ2-2
D gene: TRBD2
clone size: many
CDR3 DNA: TGTGCCAGCAGCTTATTGTGGCCTAGCGGGGGGGGATCGAACACCGGGGAGCTGTTTTTT
CDR3 protein: CASSLLWPSGGGSNTGELFF

V gene: TRBV2
J gene: TRBJ2-7
D gene: TRBD1
clone size: .
CDR3 DNA: TGTGCCAGCATACTACCGACAGGGGCCTACGAGCAGTACTTC
CDR3 protein: CASILPTGAYEQYF